Presented here are 16 T cell receptor beta chains from one specimen sequenced in a study of T cells in Graves' hyperthyroidism and ophthalmopathy. RNA transcripts gave rise to amplified TCR beta CDR3 regions. HTBI primers were used for first-round RT-PCR of the TCR CDR3. Each CDR3 protein is one row after TCRdb ran MiXCR on the multiplex PCR reads. Found here are roughly 400,000 distinct CDR3 sequences, approximately 25% of them singletons; the top ten hold 70% to 75%. Sequenced: blood. The receptors come from a man between 45 and 60 years old with Graves' hyperthyroidism.

There are a few counts of this clonotype. The chain recombines TRBV19 with TRBJ2-5, with D possibly matching TRBD1 (6 bases). V shed 8 bases and J shed 0 bases, with 13 bases lying between them. In germline, CDR1 is LNHDA, CDR2 SQIVND (reference sequence). The CDR3 covers 14 residues. The CDR3 sequence is CASHETGYQETQYF. DNA for the CDR3: TGTGCCAGTCATGAGACAGGCTACCAAGAGACCCAGTACTTC.

This clonotype was observed a few times. The V gene is TRBV10-1, the J gene TRBJ2-5; TRBD2 might be the D (6 bases). The CDR3 length is 14 residues. Deletions cut 3 bases from V and 5 bases from J, with 13 bases between. Germline V lookup: CDR1 WNHNN, CDR2 SYGVQD (reference sequence). CDR3: CASSDQGLGETQYF. CDR3 bases: TGCGCCAGCAGTGACCAGGGACTCGGGGAGACCCAGTACTTC.

This clonotype was seen repeatedly, ten times or more. The chain couples TRBV7-9 to TRBJ2-1; D not resolved. The CDR3 covers 13 residues. Per the germline V gene, CDR1 is SEHNR and CDR2 is FQNEAQ (reference sequence). V dropped 1 base and J dropped 5 bases, with 6 bases sitting between them. CDR3 residues: CASSLGWDNEQFF. As DNA, the CDR3 is TGTGCCAGCAGCTTAGGTTGGGACAATGAGCAGTTCTTC.

This clonotype was recorded many times. CDR3 loop: CASSPGLAGVKDTQYF. The CDR3 DNA sequence: TGTGCCAGCAGCCCCGGACTAGCGGGAGTTAAAGATACGCAGTATTTT. The J gene is TRBJ2-3, the V gene TRBV2; 13 nucleotides align to TRBD2. J lost 5 bases, V lost 6 bases, and 8 bases had no gene match. Germline V CDR1 and CDR2: SNHLY, FYNNEI. This CDR3 has 16 residues.

The rearrangement uses TRBV29-1 and TRBJ2-3; 10 bases agree with TRBD1. Per the germline V gene, CDR1 is SQVTM and CDR2 is ANQGSEA. The V gene end was trimmed by 7 bases and the J gene end by 4 bases; junction bases not matched to a gene: 5. The CDR3 covers 13 residues. The CDR3 DNA reads as TGCAGCGGTCGACAGGGGGCGGCAGATACGCAGTATTTT. Protein sequence: CSGRQGAADTQYF.

This chain connects TRBV7-8 to TRBJ1-5; D remains ambiguous. Germline CDR1 SGHVS, CDR2 FQNEAQ. Trimming shortened V by 0 bases and J by 5 bases, and 11 bases separated the two germline ends. This CDR3 has 15 residues. Written as DNA, the CDR3 is TGTGCCAGCAGCTTAGCCCCGCAGAACTATCAGCCCCAGCATTTT. Residues: CASSLAPQNYQPQHF.

This clonotype was observed a handful of times. The chain links TRBV7-2 to TRBJ1-1; D may be TRBD1 (6 bases). The CDR3 is made up of 13 amino acids. CDR1 SGHTA and CDR2 FQGNSA come from the germline V gene. Between the trimmed V and J ends, which lost 5 bases and 5 bases, there was a span of 12 bases. The CDR3 is CASSTGRWTEAFF. DNA of the CDR3: TGTGCCAGCAGCACAGGGCGATGGACTGAAGCTTTCTTT.

This clonotype has only a few counts. The CDR3 loop reads CASSLEDVSTDTQYF. The DNA of the CDR3 is TGCGCCAGCAGCTTGGAGGACGTCTCCACAGATACGCAGTATTTT. The V call is TRBV5-1, the J call TRBJ2-3; D unresolved. V lost 0 bases, J lost 2 bases, and 10 bases lay in between. The CDR3 loop spans 15 amino acids. CDR1 and CDR2 from the germline V gene are SGHRS and YFSETQ.

The CDR3 DNA is TGTGCCACCAGTGACCCGGGACAGGGATTAAAGACCCAGTACTTC. Translating gives CATSDPGQGLKTQYF. This rearrangement joins TRBV24-1 to TRBJ2-5, with 9 bases lining up with TRBD1. The V segment lost 4 bases and the J segment 6 bases; nucleotides outside the gene matches: 8. The length of the CDR3 is 15 residues. In germline, CDR1 is KGHDR, CDR2 SFDVKD.

Many counts were recorded for this clonotype. This chain joins TRBV28 and TRBJ2-7; D ambiguous. Trimming shortened V by 7 bases and J by 4 bases, and 14 bases separated the two germline ends. This CDR3 contains 13 residues. The germline V gene has CDR1 MDHEN and CDR2 SYDVKM. The CDR3 region has the DNA TGTGCCAGCACCCGCGGAGTCGGGTACGAGCAGTACTTC. It codes for CASTRGVGYEQYF.

In its sample, this clonotype was seen many times. The rearrangement joins TRBV30 to TRBJ2-1, with TRBD1 matching over 7 bases. After removal of 4 bases from V and 2 bases from J, the junction contained 5 bases not matched to a gene. The CDR3 has 14 amino acids. The germline V gene has CDR1 GTSNPN and CDR2 SVGIG (reference sequence). In nucleotides, the CDR3 is TGTGCCTGGAATACCGGGACAGCCTACAATGAGCAGTTCTTC. Amino acids: CAWNTGTAYNEQFF.

This clonotype has a count of ten or more. The J gene is TRBJ2-7, the V gene TRBV11-3; a weak D match, TRBD2 (6 bases). The V gene's germline CDR1 is SGHNT and CDR2 YENEEA. This CDR3 spans 14 amino acids. Trimming shortened V by 2 bases and J by 2 bases, and 10 bases separated the two germline ends. This chain's CDR3 is CASSLRGTPYEQYF. The CDR3, as DNA: TGTGCCAGCAGCTTACGCGGGACGCCCTACGAGCAGTACTTC.

This clonotype was observed a handful of times. CDR3 loop: CASSHWDRGDHEQYF. For the CDR3, the DNA is TGTGCCAGCAGCCATTGGGACAGGGGAGACCACGAGCAGTACTTC. The chain joins TRBV7-9 to TRBJ2-7; the match to TRBD1 covers 10 bases. Germline-derived CDR1 and CDR2 are SEHNR and FQNEAQ (reference sequence). Trimming cost V 5 bases and J 5 bases; bases outside gene matches: 9. The CDR3 loop spans 15 amino acids.

The sample holds many counts of this clonotype. The V and J genes are TRBV11-3 and TRBJ2-3; no reliable D call. Germline V gives CDR1 SGHNT, CDR2 YENEEA. Trimming left V 1 base short and J 4 bases short, with 3 bases between. The CDR3 has 12 amino acids. The DNA of the CDR3 is TGTGCCAGCAGCTTAGTCCCAGATACGCAGTATTTT. It codes for CASSLVPDTQYF.

V is TRBV24-1 and J is TRBJ2-1; D is possibly TRBD1 (5 bases). This CDR3 is built from 16 residues. Trimming removed 0 bases at V and 2 bases at J, with 10 bases between. CDR1 and CDR2 (germline): KGHDR, SFDVKD. CDR3 loop: CATSDLDRATYNEQFF. The CDR3 bases are TGTGCCACCAGTGATTTGGACAGAGCGACCTACAATGAGCAGTTCTTC.

The rearrangement links TRBV12-3 or TRBV12-4 to TRBJ1-2, with 7 positions matching TRBD1. This CDR3 spans 14 amino acids. J lost 6 bases, V lost 1 base, and 5 bases had no gene match. The CDR3 coding sequence is TGTGCCAGCAGTTTAGAAGGGGGCGCTAATGGCTACACCTTC. Encoded protein: CASSLEGGANGYTF.